The 31 T cell receptor beta chains below come from one sample, sequenced in a study of early T cells in non-severe SARS-CoV-2 infection. TCRdb called the 5' RACE reads again in MiXCR, with one record for every CDR3 protein. The table includes about 64,000 distinct CDR3 sequences, around 20% detected once. The sequenced sample was whole blood, obtained at baseline. These TCRs come from an adult who was a healthcare worker with PCR-confirmed SARS-CoV-2 infection or an uninfected control (not recorded which).

The CDR3 loop is CASSTVLRDLNYGYTF. In nucleotides, the CDR3 is TGTGCCAGCAGCACAGTCCTAAGAGACTTGAACTATGGCTACACCTTC. The chain uses TRBV28 and TRBJ1-2; D unclear. The CDR3 has 16 residues. V was cut by 6 bases and J by 2 bases, with 19 bases left in between. CDR1 and CDR2 (germline): MDHEN, SYDVKM.

This clonotype occurred a few times. At one boundary the junction diverges from the germline segment, which might be a read error. The chain links TRBV7-2 to TRBJ2-3; TRBD2 is a possible D gene (6 bases). CDR1 and CDR2 from the germline V gene are SGHTA and FQGNSA. The CDR3 consists of 16 residues. CDR3 amino acids: CASRLAGTFKADTQYF. DNA of the CDR3: TGTGCCAGCAGATTAGCAGGGACTTTTAAGGCAGATACGCAGTATTTT. The full variable domain, in which reference TRBV7-2 and TRBJ2-3 provide the parts outside the CDR3, is GAGVSQSPSNKVTEKGKDVELRCDPISGHTALYWYRQSLGQGLEFLIYFQGNSAPDKSGLPSDRFSAERTGGSVSTLTIQRTQQEDSAVYLCASRLAGTFKADTQYFGPGTRLTVL.

The rearrangement joins TRBV7-2 to TRBJ2-3; TRBD2 agrees at 9 bases. The CDR3 has 16 amino acids. Germline CDR1 and CDR2: SGHTA and FQGNSA. Trimming cost V 2 bases and J 1 base; bases outside gene matches: 4. This chain's CDR3 is CASSLSIAGGTDTQYF. The CDR3 DNA sequence: TGTGCCAGCAGCTTATCGATAGCGGGGGGCACAGATACGCAGTATTTT.

The chain uses TRBV11-2 and TRBJ2-7, with a possible D match to TRBD2 (5 bases). The CDR3 spans 13 residues. Germline CDR1 SGHAT, CDR2 FQNNGV. The germline V and J ends were trimmed by 5 bases and 3 bases, with 11 bases remaining between them. The CDR3 loop is CASSHGLLYEQYF. CDR3 DNA sequence: TGTGCCAGCAGCCACGGACTCCTCTACGAGCAGTACTTC.

V is TRBV4-2 and J is TRBJ2-6; tentative D call: TRBD2 (5 bases). CDR1 and CDR2 from the germline V gene are LGHNA and YNFKEQ. The length of the CDR3 is 16 residues. The V end was cut by 4 bases, the J end by 0 bases, with 10 bases between. CDR3 nucleotides: TGTGCCAGCAGCCCCCGGGGAATCTCTGGGGCCAACGTCCTGACTTTC. This codes for CASSPRGISGANVLTF.

This clonotype has only a few counts. The chain carries TRBV10-3 and TRBJ2-2; 7 bases are a match to TRBD1. V lost 3 bases and J lost 4; bases outside the gene matches: 8. Germline CDR1 ENHRY, CDR2 SYGVKD. The CDR3 consists of 16 residues. CDR3 amino acids: CAISDSGQASTGELFF. The CDR3 coding sequence is TGTGCCATCAGTGATTCAGGACAGGCCTCCACCGGGGAGCTGTTTTTT.

This clonotype was seen more than once but under ten times. This chain links TRBV27 with TRBJ2-5; D assignment may be TRBD1 or TRBD2 (5 bases each). Germline V gene data show CDR1 as MNHEY and CDR2 as SMNVEV (reference sequence). Trimming took 5 bases from V and 5 from J, leaving 12 bases between them. The CDR3 runs 13 residues. CDR3 sequence (DNA): TGTGCCAGCAGTCCCGGGACGCGGGAGACCCAGTACTTC. Amino acid sequence: CASSPGTRETQYF.

This chain connects TRBV25-1 to TRBJ1-1; D call uncertain. Trimming cost V 2 bases and J 1 base, with 5 bases left between them. Germline-derived CDR1 and CDR2 are MGHDK and SYGVNS. The CDR3 extends over 13 amino acids. The CDR3 DNA reads as TGTGCCAGCAGTGAAACAGCGAACACTGAAGCTTTCTTT. Protein product: CASSETANTEAFF.

This clonotype has a count of ten or more. The chain is built from TRBV6-1 and TRBJ1-2, with a tentative D call TRBD1 (6 bases). The CDR3 loop spans 13 amino acids. V lost 4 bases and J 7 bases, leaving 13 bases between the germline ends. Germline loops: CDR1 MNHNS, CDR2 SASEGT. CDR3 nucleotides: TGTGCCAGCAGTGGACAGGTTTTCGGTGGCTACACCTTC. Translated, it gives CASSGQVFGGYTF.

Only a few counts were recorded for this clonotype. The rearrangement joins TRBV5-6 to TRBJ2-2; 10 bases agree with TRBD1. CDR1 SGHDT and CDR2 YYEEEE come from the germline V gene. This CDR3 is 16 amino acids long. With 5 bases clipped from V and 2 bases from J, the junction kept 6 bases outside the gene matches. Here the CDR3 reads CASSLRDRGNTGELFF. The CDR3 nucleotides are TGTGCCAGCAGTCTCCGGGACAGGGGCAACACCGGGGAGCTGTTTTTT.

The chain employs TRBV4-1 and TRBJ1-5; 7 nucleotides line up with TRBD1. From germline, CDR1 is MGHRA and CDR2 YSYEKL. CDR3 size: 15 residues. Losses at the gene ends were 4 bases for V and 2 bases for J; bases not matched to a gene: 5. This CDR3 is CASSPDGQGNQPQHF. The CDR3 region has the DNA TGCGCCAGCAGCCCCGACGGACAGGGCAATCAGCCCCAGCATTTT.

This clonotype was recorded many times. The rearrangement links TRBV5-4 to TRBJ2-2; 8 positions agree with TRBD2. This CDR3 has 15 residues. Germline CDR1 is SGHNT and CDR2 is YYREEE (reference sequence). Trimming took 0 bases from V and 4 from J; bases not matched to a gene: 2. Here the CDR3 DNA reads TGTGCCAGCAGCTTGGGGCTAGCGGGCACCGGGGAGCTGTTTTTT. Amino acids: CASSLGLAGTGELFF.

Ten or more counts support this clonotype. The chain employs TRBV20-1 and TRBJ2-7; 10 nucleotides line up with TRBD1. V lost 4 bases, J lost 5 bases, and 2 bases stayed unmatched. The CDR3 loop spans 12 amino acids. From germline, CDR1 is DFQATT and CDR2 SNEGSKA (reference sequence). The DNA for the CDR3 is TGCAGTGCTACGGACAGGGGGAACGAGCAGTACTTC. Amino acids: CSATDRGNEQYF.

This chain links TRBV29-1 with TRBJ1-1, with no clear D. The CDR3 consists of 12 residues. V lost 7 bases and J 1 base, leaving 10 bases between the germline ends. CDR1 is SQVTM and CDR2 is ANQGSEA in the germline V gene. The DNA for the CDR3 is TGCAGCGCGTCCTTTAGGAACACTGAAGCTTTCTTT. Translation gives CSASFRNTEAFF.

V is TRBV27 and J is TRBJ2-5; no firm D call. The CDR3 loop spans 9 amino acids. Germline CDR1 is MNHEY and CDR2 is SMNVEV (reference sequence). V was trimmed by 8 bases and J by 2 bases, leaving 0 bases between them. The CDR3 here is CASQETQYF. CDR3 DNA: TGTGCCAGCCAAGAGACCCAGTACTTC.

The CDR3 spells CSARLGSSYNEQFF. The DNA for the CDR3 is TGCAGTGCTAGGCTAGGGAGCTCCTACAATGAGCAGTTCTTC. The chain combines TRBV20-1 with TRBJ2-1, with D possibly matching TRBD2 (5 bases). Trimming took off 3 bases at V and 0 bases at J, with 9 bases between the two ends. The CDR3 extends over 14 amino acids. CDR1 DFQATT and CDR2 SNEGSKA come from the germline V gene (reference sequence).

This chain uses TRBV4-2 with TRBJ2-7; D is uncertain. Trimming cost V 0 bases and J 7 bases, with 7 bases left between them. The germline CDR1 and CDR2 sequences are LGHNA and YNFKEQ. CDR3 size: 12 residues. The CDR3 nucleotides read TGTGCCAGCAGCCAAGATTTCGGAGAGCAGTACTTC. It encodes CASSQDFGEQYF.

The chain recombines TRBV18 with TRBJ2-7; D ambiguous. Trimming took off 0 bases at V and 0 bases at J, with 6 bases between the two ends. Per germline, CDR1 KGHSH and CDR2 LQKENI. The CDR3 spans 14 residues. The CDR3 DNA sequence: TGTGCCAGCTCACCACCCGAATCCTCCTACGAGCAGTACTTC. It specifies CASSPPESSYEQYF.

This clonotype showed up just a few times. This sequence joins TRBV29-1 and TRBJ1-1; D unclear. The germline CDR1 and CDR2 sequences are SQVTM and ANQGSEA. The germline V and J ends were trimmed by 3 bases and 4 bases, with 12 bases remaining between them. This CDR3 is 13 amino acids long. The CDR3 here is CSVDGGRGTEAFF. The CDR3 DNA reads as TGCAGCGTTGATGGAGGCAGAGGCACTGAAGCTTTCTTT.

This clonotype was detected only a few times. CDR3: CASRTGTGRDEQYF. CDR3 nucleotide sequence: TGTGCCAGCAGAACCGGGACAGGGCGAGACGAGCAGTACTTC. This chain connects TRBV12-3 or TRBV12-4 to TRBJ2-7, with 9 bases matching TRBD1. J gave up 5 bases and V 6 bases, and 8 bases lay outside the gene matches. The CDR3 has 14 residues.

The chain employs TRBV29-1 and TRBJ1-4; D is unresolved. Trimming took off 5 bases at V and 0 bases at J, with 7 bases between the two ends. This CDR3 comprises 13 residues. Germline lookup yields CDR1 SQVTM and CDR2 ANQGSEA. CDR3 DNA: TGCAGCGTTTCCCCTGCAACTAATGAAAAACTGTTTTTT. Translated: CSVSPATNEKLFF.

V and J are TRBV20-1 and TRBJ2-3; TRBD2 agrees at 7 bases. This CDR3 has 15 residues. With V trimmed by 4 bases and J by 3 bases, 10 bases remained unmatched. Germline CDR1 DFQATT, CDR2 SNEGSKA (reference sequence). For the CDR3, the DNA is TGCAGTGCTACCAGAGGACTAGATAGGACAGATACGCAGTATTTT. Protein sequence: CSATRGLDRTDTQYF.

This clonotype was seen more than once but under ten times. The rearrangement links TRBV5-4 to TRBJ1-2; possibly TRBD1 for D (5 bases). CDR3 length equals 14 residues. The V gene lost 3 bases and the J gene lost 3 bases, with 12 bases spanning the gap. In germline, CDR1 is SGHNT, CDR2 YYREEE (reference sequence). DNA for the CDR3: TGTGCCAGCAGCTCCGGGGGACTAGACTATGGCTACACCTTC. Amino acid sequence: CASSSGGLDYGYTF.

This clonotype was detected many times. The rearrangement uses TRBV5-4 and TRBJ2-3; 7 positions match TRBD2. The CDR3 contains 16 residues. V was clipped by 4 bases and J by 2 bases; unmatched bases: 10. CDR1 and CDR2 (germline): SGHNT, YYREEE (reference sequence). The CDR3 DNA reads TGTGCCAGCAGCGGCGGGGGAGCGGGGAACACAGATACGCAGTATTTT. Its translation: CASSGGGAGNTDTQYF.

This clonotype came up many times. The V call is TRBV30, the J call TRBJ2-5; TRBD2 matches at 11 bases. Germline V gene lookup returns CDR1 GTSNPN and CDR2 SVGIG (reference sequence). CDR3 length: 16 amino acids. The V and J ends lost 4 bases and 5 bases, in that order; junction bases with no gene match: 12. CDR3 sequence (DNA): TGTGCCTGGATGAGGACTAGCGGGCAAAGCAGGGAGACCCAGTACTTC. It encodes CAWMRTSGQSRETQYF.

This clonotype has just a few counts. This chain uses TRBV11-2 with TRBJ1-1, with a possible D match to TRBD1 (5 bases). Germline lookup yields CDR1 SGHAT and CDR2 FQNNGV. This CDR3 is built from 16 residues. Trimming took off 5 bases at V and 3 bases at J, with 19 bases between the two ends. The CDR3 DNA sequence: TGTGCCAGCAGCCCATCAACCAGGGTCGGGGACACTGAAGCTTTCTTT. Translation: CASSPSTRVGDTEAFF.

The chain recombines TRBV24-1 with TRBJ2-7, with D perhaps matching TRBD1 or TRBD2 (6 bases each). This CDR3 region has 12 residues. Between the trimmed V and J ends, which lost 4 bases and 7 bases, there was a span of 10 bases. CDR1 and CDR2 (germline): KGHDR, SFDVKD. In nucleotides, the CDR3 is TGTGCCACCAGTGAACAGGGAGGAGAGCAGTACTTC. It yields the protein CATSEQGGEQYF.

This clonotype was seen a few times. At one of its ends the junction is not consistent with the germline gene, which may arise from a read error. The chain couples TRBV28 to TRBJ1-3; no clear D. Germline V gene lookup returns CDR1 MDHEN and CDR2 SYDVKM. This CDR3 has 15 residues. This chain's CDR3 is CASSPGRISENTIYF. In DNA, the CDR3 is TGTGCCAGCAGTCCCGGGAGGATCTCTGAAAACACCATATATTTT.

This clonotype was detected a few times. The chain couples TRBV20-1 to TRBJ2-3; D not certain. Deletions cut 3 bases from V and 4 bases from J, with 11 bases between. Looked up from germline, CDR1 is DFQATT and CDR2 is SNEGSKA (reference sequence). The CDR3 extends over 13 amino acids. Here the CDR3 reads CSASPDPADTQYF. CDR3 in DNA: TGCAGTGCTAGTCCAGATCCGGCAGATACGCAGTATTTT.

The V gene is TRBV7-9, the J gene TRBJ2-5, with TRBD2 matching over 10 bases. CDR1 and CDR2 (germline): SEHNR, FQNEAQ (reference sequence). V gave up 7 bases and J gave up 2 bases; unmatched junction bases: 4. The CDR3 runs 14 residues. CDR3 region: CASNLAGEQETQYF. The CDR3 coding sequence is TGTGCCAGCAACCTAGCGGGGGAACAAGAGACCCAGTACTTC.

This clonotype was detected only a few times. The genes are TRBV6-6 and TRBJ1-5, with D possibly being TRBD1 (5 bases). V was clipped by 7 bases and J by 0 bases, with 13 bases between them. CDR1 and CDR2 from the germline V gene are MNHNY and SVGAGI (reference sequence). CDR3 length: 15 residues. The CDR3 is CASTGTDYSNQPQHF. CDR3 bases: TGTGCCAGCACCGGGACGGATTATAGCAATCAGCCCCAGCATTTT.